This T cell receptor beta chain stems from a study of control samples from healthy donors and cancer patients. V lost 0 bases and J lost 8, with 13 bases in between. CDR1 is LNHNV, CDR2 YYDKDF, per germline (reference sequence). The CDR3 has 14 amino acids. TCRdb keeps only in-frame clones here, not all; method: immunoSEQ multiplex PCR. The sample yields about 130,000 clones, 75% to 95% seen once. This clone was picked up one time. The sequence derives from a man aged 35 to 55 in good health. The sequenced material came from blood. The genes are TRBV15 and TRBJ1-1; no clear D. The CDR3 bases are TGTGCCACCAGCAGAGAAAGGAGGGCCAGAGAAGCTTTCTTT. Residues: CATSRERRAREAFF. The full variable domain, with the rest looked up from reference TRBV15 and TRBJ1-1, is DAMVIQNPRYQVTQFGKPVTLSCSQTLNHNVMYWYQQKSSQAPKLLFHYYDKDFNNEADTPDNFQSRRPNTSFCFLDIRSPGLGDTAMYLCATSRERRAREAFFGQGTRLTVV.